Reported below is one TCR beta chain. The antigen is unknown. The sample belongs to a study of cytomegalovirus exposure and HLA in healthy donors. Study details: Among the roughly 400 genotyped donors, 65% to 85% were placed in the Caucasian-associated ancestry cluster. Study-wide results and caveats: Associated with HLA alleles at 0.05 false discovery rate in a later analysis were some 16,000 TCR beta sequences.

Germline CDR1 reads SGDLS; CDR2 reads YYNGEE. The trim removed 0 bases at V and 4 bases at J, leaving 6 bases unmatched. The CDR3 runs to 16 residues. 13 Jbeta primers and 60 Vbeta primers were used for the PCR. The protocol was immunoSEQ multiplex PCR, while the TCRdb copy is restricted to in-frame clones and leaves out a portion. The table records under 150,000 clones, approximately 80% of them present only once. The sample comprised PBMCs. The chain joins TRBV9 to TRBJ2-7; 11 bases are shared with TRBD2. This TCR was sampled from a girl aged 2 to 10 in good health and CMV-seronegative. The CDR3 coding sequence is TGTGCCAGCAGCGTAGATCCTAGCGGGGGGATATACGAGCAGTACTTC. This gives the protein CASSVDPSGGIYEQYF.